The clone carrying this T cell receptor (beta chain) was observed a few times. Its antigen is undetermined. A single base separates this from a much larger clone, so it may be a read error. This specimen belongs to a study of regulatory T cells in long-lasting Graves disease. Study results and caveats: Clonotypes that were public and shared totalled 2,500 to 3,500 in persistent patients versus 900 to 1,000 in new patients.

Per the germline V gene, CDR1 is SGHAT and CDR2 is FQNNGV. The length of the CDR3 is 17 residues. iRepertoire HTBI primers and Arm-PCR of CDR3 regions built TCR beta libraries. Each CDR3 protein is one row after TCRdb ran MiXCR on the multiplex PCR reads. Altogether 400,000 to 550,000 distinct CDR3 sequences are present, about 16% being singletons, with the ten largest covering roughly a tenth. Time point meaning: newly diagnosed GD, antithyroid drugs for less than 3 months. RNA isolated from PBMCs was used to make the TCR library. This same sample was also part of a study on T cells in Graves' hyperthyroidism and ophthalmopathy.

This receptor was taken from a woman in her twenties or thirties with Graves disease. The sample consisted of peripheral blood mononuclear cells (PBMCs), taken at new diagnosis, from a patient treated with antithyroid drugs. The chain joins TRBV11-2 to TRBJ2-5; 12 bases fit TRBD2. The CDR3 reads CASSLLLAGGWQETRYF. CDR3 bases: TGTGCCAGCAGCTTACTGCTAGCGGGAGGGTGGCAAGAGACCCGGTACTTC.